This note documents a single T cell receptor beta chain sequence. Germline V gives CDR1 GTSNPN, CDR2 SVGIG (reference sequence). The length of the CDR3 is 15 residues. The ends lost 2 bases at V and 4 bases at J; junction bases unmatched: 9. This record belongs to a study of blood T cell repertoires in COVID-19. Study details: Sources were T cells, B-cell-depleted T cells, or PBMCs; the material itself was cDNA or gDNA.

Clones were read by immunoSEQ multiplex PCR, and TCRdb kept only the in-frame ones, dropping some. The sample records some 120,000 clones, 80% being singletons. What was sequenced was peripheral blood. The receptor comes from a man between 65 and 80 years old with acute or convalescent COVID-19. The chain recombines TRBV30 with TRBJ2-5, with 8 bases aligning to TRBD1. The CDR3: CAWSTRRTGPETQYF. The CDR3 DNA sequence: TGTGCCTGGAGTACACGGAGGACAGGGCCAGAGACCCAGTACTTC.